This T cell receptor beta chain was recorded in a study of OX40 agonist ivuxolimab in advanced cancers. Autoimmune disease history or systemic immunosuppression led to patient exclusion. Remarks on this clone: Its antigen is unidentified.

Assay: immunoSEQ multiplex PCR; the TCRdb copy retains only in-frame clones and omits some. This sample carries 20,000 or so clones, 79% of them seen once, and the ten largest clones take 33%. Study results and limitations: There was clonal expansion of CD4+ and CD8+ blood T cells by week 6 at 0.1 to 3.0 mg/kg.

The CDR3 consists of 13 residues. The ends were cut back, 6 bases at V and 2 bases at J, with 11 bases in the middle. Germline lookup yields CDR1 MNHNY and CDR2 SVGAGI (reference sequence). The chain employs TRBV6-6 and TRBJ2-7; D remains unclear. This TCR was sampled from an adult with an advanced solid tumor such as melanoma, head and neck, liver or kidney cancer. Sample: CD4+ or CD8+ T cells sorted from blood, taken in a trial of the OX40 agonist ivuxolimab. CDR3 bases: TGTGCCAGCAGCCTCGTTCCGACCTACGAGCAGTACTTC. Residues: CASSLVPTYEQYF.